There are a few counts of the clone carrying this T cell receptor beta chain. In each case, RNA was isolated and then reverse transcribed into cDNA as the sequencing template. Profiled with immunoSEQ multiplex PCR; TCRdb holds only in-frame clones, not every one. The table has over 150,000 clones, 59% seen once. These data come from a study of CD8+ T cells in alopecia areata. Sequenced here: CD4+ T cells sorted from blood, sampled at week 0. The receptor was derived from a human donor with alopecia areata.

The CDR3: CASSLEAGTQGGELFF. In DNA, the CDR3 is TGTGCCAGCAGCCTCGAAGCCGGGACACAAGGCGGGGAGCTGTTTTTT. J is TRBJ2-2 and V is TRBV4-2; tentative D call: TRBD1 (6 bases). V shed 4 bases and J shed 7 bases, with 19 bases lying between them. The CDR3 has 16 residues. Per the germline V gene, CDR1 is LGHNA and CDR2 is YNFKEQ.